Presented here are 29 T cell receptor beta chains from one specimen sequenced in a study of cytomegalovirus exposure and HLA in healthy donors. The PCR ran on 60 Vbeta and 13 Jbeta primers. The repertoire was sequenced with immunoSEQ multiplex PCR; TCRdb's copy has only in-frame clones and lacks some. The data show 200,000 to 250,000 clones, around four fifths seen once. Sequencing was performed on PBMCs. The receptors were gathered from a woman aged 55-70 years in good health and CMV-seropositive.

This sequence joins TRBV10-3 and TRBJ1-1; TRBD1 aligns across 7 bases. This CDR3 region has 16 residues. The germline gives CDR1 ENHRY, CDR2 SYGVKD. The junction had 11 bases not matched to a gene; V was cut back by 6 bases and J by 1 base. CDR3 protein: CAIRDRPGGGNTEAFF. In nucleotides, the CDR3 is TGTGCCATCAGGGACAGGCCCGGGGGGGGGAACACTGAAGCTTTCTTT.

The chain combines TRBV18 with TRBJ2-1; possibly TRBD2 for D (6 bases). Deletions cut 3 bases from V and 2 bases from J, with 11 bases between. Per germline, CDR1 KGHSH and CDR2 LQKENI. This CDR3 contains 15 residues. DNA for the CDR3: TGTGCCAGCTCACCTGTTGGCGGGACCTACAATGAGCAGTTCTTC. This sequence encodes CASSPVGGTYNEQFF.

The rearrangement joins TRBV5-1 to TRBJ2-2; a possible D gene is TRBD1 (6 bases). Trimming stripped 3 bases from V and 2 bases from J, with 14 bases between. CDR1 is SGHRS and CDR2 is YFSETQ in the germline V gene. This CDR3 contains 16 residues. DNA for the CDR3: TGCGCCAGCAGCTCAACAGGGTCATTAAACACCGGGGAGCTGTTTTTT. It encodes CASSSTGSLNTGELFF.

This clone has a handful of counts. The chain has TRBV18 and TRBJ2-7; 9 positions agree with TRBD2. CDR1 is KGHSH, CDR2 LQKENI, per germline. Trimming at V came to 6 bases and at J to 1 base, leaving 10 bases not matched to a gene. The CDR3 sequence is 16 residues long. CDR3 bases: TGTGCCAGCTCGCGGGGGGGCACTAGCGGGTCCTACGAGCAGTACTTC. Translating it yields CASSRGGTSGSYEQYF.

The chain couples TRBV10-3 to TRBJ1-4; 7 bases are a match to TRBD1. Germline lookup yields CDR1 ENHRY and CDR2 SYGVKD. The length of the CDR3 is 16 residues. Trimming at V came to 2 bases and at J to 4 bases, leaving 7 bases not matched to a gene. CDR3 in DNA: TGTGCCATCAGTGAGGGGATCCGGGACAGTAATGAAAAACTGTTTTTT. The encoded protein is CAISEGIRDSNEKLFF.

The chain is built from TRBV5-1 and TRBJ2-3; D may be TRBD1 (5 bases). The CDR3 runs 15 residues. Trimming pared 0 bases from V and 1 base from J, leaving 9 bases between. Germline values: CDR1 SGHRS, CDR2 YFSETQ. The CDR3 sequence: CASSLGQIGTDTQYF. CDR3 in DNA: TGCGCCAGCAGCTTGGGACAGATAGGCACAGATACGCAGTATTTT. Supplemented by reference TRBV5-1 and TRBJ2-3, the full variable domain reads KAGVTQTPRYLIKTRGQQVTLSCSPISGHRSVSWYQQTPGQGLQFLFEYFSETQRNKGNFPGRFSGRQFSNSRSEMNVSTLELGDSALYLCASSLGQIGTDTQYFGPGTRLTVL.

CDR3 residues: CASSEAGGSYNEQFF. As DNA, the CDR3 is TGTGCCAGCAGTGAAGCGGGGGGCTCCTACAATGAGCAGTTCTTC. The J gene is TRBJ2-1, the V gene TRBV6-4; TRBD2 agrees at 9 bases. The junction had 0 bases not matched to a gene; V was cut back by 3 bases and J by 0 bases. This CDR3 spans 15 amino acids. CDR1 is MRHNA, CDR2 SNTAGT, per germline.

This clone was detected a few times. The DNA of the CDR3 is TGTGCCAGCAACAGACAGGGTGAAGCTTTCTTT. Protein product: CASNRQGEAFF. The chain links TRBV2 to TRBJ1-1; 7 nucleotides align to TRBD1. Germline V gene lookup returns CDR1 SNHLY and CDR2 FYNNEI. The J segment lost 7 bases and the V segment lost 7 bases, leaving 3 bases of the junction unmatched. The CDR3 is 11 residues long.

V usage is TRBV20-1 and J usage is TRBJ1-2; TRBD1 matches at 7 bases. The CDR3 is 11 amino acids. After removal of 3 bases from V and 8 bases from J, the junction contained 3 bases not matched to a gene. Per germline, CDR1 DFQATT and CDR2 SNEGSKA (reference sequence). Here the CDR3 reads CSARIGGGYTF. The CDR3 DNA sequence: TGCAGTGCTAGGATAGGGGGCGGCTACACCTTC.

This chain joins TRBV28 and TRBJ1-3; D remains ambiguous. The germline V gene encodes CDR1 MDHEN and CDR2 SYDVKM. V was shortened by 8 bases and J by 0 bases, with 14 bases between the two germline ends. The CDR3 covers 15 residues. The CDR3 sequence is CASQIPHSSGNTIYF. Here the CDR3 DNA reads TGTGCCAGCCAGATACCTCACAGCTCTGGAAACACCATATATTTT.

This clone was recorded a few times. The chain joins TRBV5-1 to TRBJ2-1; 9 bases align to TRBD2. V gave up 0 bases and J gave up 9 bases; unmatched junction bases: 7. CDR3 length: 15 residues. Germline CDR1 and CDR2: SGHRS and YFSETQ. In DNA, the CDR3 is TGCGCCAGCAGCTTGGACCCAGCGGGAGGAGGTGAGCAGTTCTTC. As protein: CASSLDPAGGGEQFF.

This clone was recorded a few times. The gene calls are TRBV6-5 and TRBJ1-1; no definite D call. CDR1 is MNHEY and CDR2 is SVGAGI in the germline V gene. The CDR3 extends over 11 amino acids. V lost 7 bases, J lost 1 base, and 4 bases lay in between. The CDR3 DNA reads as TGTGCCAGCAAACAGAACACTGAAGCTTTCTTT. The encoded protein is CASKQNTEAFF.

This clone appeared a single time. The DNA of the CDR3 is TGCGCCAGCAGCTCTTACGGGACTAGCGTCCCAGATACGCAGTATTTT. It codes for CASSSYGTSVPDTQYF. V gene TRBV5-1 combines with J gene TRBJ2-3; 10 bases line up with TRBD2. This CDR3 region has 16 residues. With V trimmed by 3 bases and J by 4 bases, 8 bases remained unmatched. Germline values: CDR1 SGHRS, CDR2 YFSETQ.

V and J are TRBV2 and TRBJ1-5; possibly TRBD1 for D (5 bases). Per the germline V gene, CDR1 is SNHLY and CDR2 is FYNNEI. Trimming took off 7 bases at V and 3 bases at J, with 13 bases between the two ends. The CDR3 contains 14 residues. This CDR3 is CASTRDFDNQPQHF. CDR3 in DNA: TGTGCCAGCACGAGGGACTTTGACAATCAGCCCCAGCATTTT.

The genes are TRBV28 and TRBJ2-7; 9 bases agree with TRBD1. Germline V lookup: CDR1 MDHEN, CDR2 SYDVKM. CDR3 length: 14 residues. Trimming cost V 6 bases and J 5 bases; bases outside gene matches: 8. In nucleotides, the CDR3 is TGTGCCAGCAGGCCCGGGACAGGGAGGAACGAGCAGTACTTC. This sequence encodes CASRPGTGRNEQYF.

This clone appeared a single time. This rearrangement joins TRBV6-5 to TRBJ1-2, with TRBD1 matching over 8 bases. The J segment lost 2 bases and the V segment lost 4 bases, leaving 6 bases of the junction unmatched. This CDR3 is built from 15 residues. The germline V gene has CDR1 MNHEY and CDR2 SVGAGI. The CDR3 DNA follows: TGTGCCAGCAGTTCCCGTGGACAGGGAAACTATGGCTACACCTTC. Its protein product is CASSSRGQGNYGYTF.

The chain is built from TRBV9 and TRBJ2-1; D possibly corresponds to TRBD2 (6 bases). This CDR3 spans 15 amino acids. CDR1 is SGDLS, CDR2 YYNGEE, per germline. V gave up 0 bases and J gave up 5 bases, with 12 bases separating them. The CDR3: CASSVAPGENNEQFF. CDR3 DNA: TGTGCCAGCAGCGTAGCACCGGGAGAAAACAATGAGCAGTTCTTC. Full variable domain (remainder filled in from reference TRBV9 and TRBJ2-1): DSGVTQTPKHLITATGQRVTLRCSPRSGDLSVYWYQQSLDQGLQFLIQYYNGEERAKGNILERFSAQQFPDLHSELNLSSLELGDSALYFCASSVAPGENNEQFFGPGTRLTVL.

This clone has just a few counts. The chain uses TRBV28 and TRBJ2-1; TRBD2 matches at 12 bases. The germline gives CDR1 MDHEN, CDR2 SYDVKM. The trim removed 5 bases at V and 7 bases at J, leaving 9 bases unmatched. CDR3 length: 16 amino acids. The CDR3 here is CASSHPPLAGGNEQFF. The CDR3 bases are TGTGCCAGCAGTCACCCCCCCCTAGCGGGGGGGAATGAGCAGTTCTTC.

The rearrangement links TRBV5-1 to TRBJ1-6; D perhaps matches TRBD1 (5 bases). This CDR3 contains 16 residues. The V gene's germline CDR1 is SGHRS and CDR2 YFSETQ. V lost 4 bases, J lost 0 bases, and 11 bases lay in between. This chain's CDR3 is CASSPGGSSYNSPLHF. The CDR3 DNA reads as TGCGCCAGCAGCCCCGGGGGGAGCTCCTATAATTCACCCCTCCACTTT.

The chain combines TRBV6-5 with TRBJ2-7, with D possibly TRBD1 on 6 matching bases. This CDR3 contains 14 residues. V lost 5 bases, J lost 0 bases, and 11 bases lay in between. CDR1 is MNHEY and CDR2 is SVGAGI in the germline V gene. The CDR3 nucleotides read TGTGCCAGCAGTCGACAGGAACACTCCTACGAGCAGTACTTC. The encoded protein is CASSRQEHSYEQYF.

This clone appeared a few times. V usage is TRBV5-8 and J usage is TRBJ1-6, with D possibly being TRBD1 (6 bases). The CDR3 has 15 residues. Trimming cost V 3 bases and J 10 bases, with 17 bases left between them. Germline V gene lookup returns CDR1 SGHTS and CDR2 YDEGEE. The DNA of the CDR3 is TGTGCCAGCAGCTGGGGGGGCAGGGTAGGCTCACCCCTCCACTTT. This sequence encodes CASSWGGRVGSPLHF.

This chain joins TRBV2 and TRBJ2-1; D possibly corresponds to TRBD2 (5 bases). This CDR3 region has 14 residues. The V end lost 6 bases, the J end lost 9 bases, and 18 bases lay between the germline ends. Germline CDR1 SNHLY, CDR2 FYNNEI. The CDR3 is CASSPGVGRAEQFF. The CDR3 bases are TGTGCCAGCAGCCCCGGGGTGGGTAGGGCTGAGCAGTTCTTC.

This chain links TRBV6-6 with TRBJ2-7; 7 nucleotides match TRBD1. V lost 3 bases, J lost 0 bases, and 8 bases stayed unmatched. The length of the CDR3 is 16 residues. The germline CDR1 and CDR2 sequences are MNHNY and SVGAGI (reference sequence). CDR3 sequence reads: CASSYSGQARSYEQYF. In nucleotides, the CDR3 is TGTGCCAGCAGTTATTCCGGACAGGCCCGCTCCTACGAGCAGTACTTC.

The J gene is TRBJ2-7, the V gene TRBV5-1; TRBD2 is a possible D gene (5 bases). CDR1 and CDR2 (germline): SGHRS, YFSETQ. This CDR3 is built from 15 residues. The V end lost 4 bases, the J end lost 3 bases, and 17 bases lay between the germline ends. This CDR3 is CASSPQPTRVYEQYF. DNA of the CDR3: TGCGCCAGCAGCCCCCAGCCGACGCGGGTCTACGAGCAGTACTTC. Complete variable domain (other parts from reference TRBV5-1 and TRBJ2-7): KAGVTQTPRYLIKTRGQQVTLSCSPISGHRSVSWYQQTPGQGLQFLFEYFSETQRNKGNFPGRFSGRQFSNSRSEMNVSTLELGDSALYLCASSPQPTRVYEQYFGPGTRLTVT.

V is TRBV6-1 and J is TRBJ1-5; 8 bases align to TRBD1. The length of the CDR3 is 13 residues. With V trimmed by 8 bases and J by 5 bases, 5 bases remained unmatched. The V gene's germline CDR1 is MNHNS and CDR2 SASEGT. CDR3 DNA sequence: TGTGCCAGCCTACAGGGGGGGGATCAGCCCCAGCATTTT. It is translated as CASLQGGDQPQHF.

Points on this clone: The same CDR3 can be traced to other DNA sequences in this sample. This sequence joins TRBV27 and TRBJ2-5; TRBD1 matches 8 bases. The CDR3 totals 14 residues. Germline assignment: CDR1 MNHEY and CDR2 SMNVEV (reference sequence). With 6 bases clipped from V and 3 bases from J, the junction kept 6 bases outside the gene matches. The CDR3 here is CASSRGQGKETQYF. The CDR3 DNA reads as TGTGCCAGCAGCCGTGGACAGGGTAAAGAGACCCAGTACTTC.

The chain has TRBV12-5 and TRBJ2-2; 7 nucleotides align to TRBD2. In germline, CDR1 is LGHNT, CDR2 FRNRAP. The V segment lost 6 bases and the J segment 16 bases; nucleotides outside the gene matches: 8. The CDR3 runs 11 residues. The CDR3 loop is CASGHGLDAFF. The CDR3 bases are TGTGCTAGTGGCCATGGACTAGATGCGTTTTTT.

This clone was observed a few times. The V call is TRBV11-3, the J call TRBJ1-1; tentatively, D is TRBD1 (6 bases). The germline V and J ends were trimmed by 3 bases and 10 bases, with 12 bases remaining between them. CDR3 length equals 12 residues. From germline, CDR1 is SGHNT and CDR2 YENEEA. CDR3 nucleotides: TGTGCCAGCAGCTTGGGGGCTGGGACAGCTTTCTTT. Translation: CASSLGAGTAFF.

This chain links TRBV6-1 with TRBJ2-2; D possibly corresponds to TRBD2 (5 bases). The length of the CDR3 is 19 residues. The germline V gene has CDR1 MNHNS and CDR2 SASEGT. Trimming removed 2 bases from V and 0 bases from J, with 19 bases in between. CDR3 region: CASSEKVSARVTNTGELFF. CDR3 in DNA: TGTGCCAGCAGTGAAAAGGTGTCGGCGCGGGTAACGAACACCGGGGAGCTGTTTTTT.